The clone carrying this T cell receptor (beta chain) occurred a few times. What it binds is not known. This specimen belongs to a study of CD8 T cells in ankylosing spondylitis. MiXCR, applied by TCRdb to the 5' RACE reads, yields one record per CDR3 protein. The repertoire has roughly 700,000 distinct CDR3 sequences, roughly 19% of them found once; the top ten carry around 19%. Whole-study findings and limits: Earlier studies detected some motif variants in reactive arthritis synovial fluid and blood. Within matched ankylosing spondylitis synovial fluid, disease-linked clones were reportedly significantly enriched. One TCR beta motif, made up of seven to nine highly homologous variants, appeared characteristic of ankylosing spondylitis blood.

Germline lookup yields CDR1 SGHRS and CDR2 YFSETQ. Trimming cost V 5 bases and J 4 bases, with 15 bases left between them. The CDR3 runs to 15 residues. Sequenced input: blood, either unsorted or a sorted T cell fraction (not recorded which). The sequence derives from a male donor with ankylosing spondylitis. The chain links TRBV5-1 to TRBJ2-2; D is undetermined. In nucleotides, the CDR3 is TGCGCCAGCAGTATGGAACGGCGTGGCACCGGGGAGCTGTTTTTT. Translating gives CASSMERRGTGELFF.